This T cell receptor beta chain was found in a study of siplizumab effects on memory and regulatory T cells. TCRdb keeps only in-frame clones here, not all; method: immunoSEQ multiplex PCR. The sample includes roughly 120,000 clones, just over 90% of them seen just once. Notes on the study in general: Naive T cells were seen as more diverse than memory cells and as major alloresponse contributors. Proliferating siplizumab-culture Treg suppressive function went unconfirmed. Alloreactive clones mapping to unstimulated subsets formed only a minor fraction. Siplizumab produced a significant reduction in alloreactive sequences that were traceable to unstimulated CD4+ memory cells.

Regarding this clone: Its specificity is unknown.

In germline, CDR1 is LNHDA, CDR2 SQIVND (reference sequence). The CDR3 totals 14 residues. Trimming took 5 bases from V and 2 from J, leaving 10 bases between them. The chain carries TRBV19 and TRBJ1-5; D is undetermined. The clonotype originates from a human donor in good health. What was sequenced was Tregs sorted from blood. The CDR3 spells CASSFRIGNQPQHF. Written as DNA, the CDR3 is TGTGCCAGTAGTTTCCGGATTGGCAATCAGCCCCAGCATTTT.